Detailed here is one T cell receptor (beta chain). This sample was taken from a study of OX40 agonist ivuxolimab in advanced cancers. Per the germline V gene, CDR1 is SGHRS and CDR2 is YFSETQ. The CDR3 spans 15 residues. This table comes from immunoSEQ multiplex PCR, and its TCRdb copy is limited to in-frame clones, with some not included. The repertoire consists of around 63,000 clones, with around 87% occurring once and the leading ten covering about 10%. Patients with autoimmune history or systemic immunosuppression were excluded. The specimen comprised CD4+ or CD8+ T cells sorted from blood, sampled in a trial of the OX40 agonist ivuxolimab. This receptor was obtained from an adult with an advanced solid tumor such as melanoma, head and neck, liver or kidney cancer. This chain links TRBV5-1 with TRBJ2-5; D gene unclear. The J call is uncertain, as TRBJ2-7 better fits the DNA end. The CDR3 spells CASSLEVFGTYEQYF. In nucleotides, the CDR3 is TGCGCCAGCAGCTTAGAGGTTTTTGGGACCTACGAGCAGTACTTC.